Listed below are T cell receptor beta chains from one sample, sequenced in a study of sequential checkpoint blockade in melanoma. TCRdb's table, derived via immunoSEQ multiplex PCR, lists solely in-frame clones and lacks some. The table shows more than 9,000 clones, with over 60% occurring only once. The sequencing here drew on CD8+ T cells sorted from blood (inferred from file names), taken from a patient given nivolumab and ipilimumab in sequence. These receptors were collected from a human donor with melanoma. The CDR3 runs from the conserved cysteine through the conserved F or W. The order of the fields is clone size, V gene, J gene, D gene, CDR3 protein, CDR3 DNA. D genes are given only for firm matches. The listing skips clone size in some rows; elsewhere it reads once, few, many or a size class.

.	TRBV6-5	TRBJ2-2	TRBD2	CASSYSGSGTGELFF	TGTGCCAGCAGTTACAGCGGGAGTGGCACCGGGGAGCTGTTTTTT
.	TRBV29-1	TRBJ1-2	TRBD1	CSVTGGANYGYTF	TGCAGCGTTACAGGGGGCGCGAACTATGGCTACACCTTC
.	TRBV19	TRBJ2-7	TRBD2	CASSMTGLAIYEQYF	TGTGCCAGTAGTATGACGGGACTAGCGATCTACGAGCAGTACTTC
.	TRBV4-3	TRBJ1-2	TRBD1	CASSPHPGQGSYGYTF	TGCGCCAGCAGCCCTCACCCGGGACAGGGAAGCTATGGCTACACCTTC
.	TRBV27	TRBJ2-7	.	CASSLNVGLPYEQYF	TGTGCCAGCAGTTTAAACGTGGGGCTCCCCTACGAGCAGTACTTC
medium-sized	TRBV7-9	TRBJ1-2	.	CASSAQGHPRYGYTF	TGTGCCAGCAGCGCCCAAGGACACCCACGCTATGGCTACACCTTC
.	TRBV5-3	TRBJ1-5	.	CASSFFSGDNQPQHF	TGTGCCAGCAGCTTTTTTTCAGGGGACAATCAGCCCCAGCATTTT
.	TRBV15	TRBJ2-7	.	CATSIRGFSYEQYF	TGTGCCACCAGCATTCGGGGATTCTCCTACGAGCAGTACTTC
.	TRBV7-6	TRBJ2-7	.	CASSLGSAGLSYEQYF	TGTGCCAGCAGCTTAGGATCCGCAGGGCTCTCCTACGAGCAGTACTTC
.	TRBV30	TRBJ2-1	.	CAWSVGGATYNEQFF	TGTGCCTGGAGTGTCGGCGGGGCGACCTACAATGAGCAGTTCTTC
few	TRBV6-5	TRBJ2-7	.	CASSPLPPPNEQYF	TGTGCCAGCAGTCCCCTGCCTCCCCCTAACGAGCAGTACTTC
.	TRBV29-1	TRBJ2-7	TRBD2	CSVELADYEQYF	TGCAGCGTTGAACTAGCGGACTACGAGCAGTACTTC
.	TRBV7-6	TRBJ1-6	.	CASSKRGSPLHF	TGTGCCAGCAGCAAGCGGGGTTCACCCCTCCACTTT
medium-sized	TRBV21-1	TRBJ2-7	.	CASSKEASRDEQYF	TGTGCCAGCAGCAAAGAGGCCTCCCGGGACGAGCAGTACTTC
.	TRBV29-1	TRBJ1-1	TRBD1	CSVEPPRDRLEAFF	TGCAGCGTTGAACCTCCCCGGGACAGGCTTGAAGCTTTCTTT
.	TRBV27	TRBJ2-3	TRBD2	CASSLGAGGPLRSADTQYF	TGTGCCAGCAGTTTAGGAGCGGGAGGGCCTTTGCGATCGGCAGATACGCAGTATTTT
.	TRBV6-1	TRBJ2-1	TRBD2	CASSDSREAGHEQFF	TGTGCCAGCAGTGACTCGCGGGAGGCGGGCCATGAGCAGTTCTTC